This passage covers 14 T cell receptor beta chains from one sample sequenced in a study of regulatory T cells in long-lasting Graves disease. The TCR beta library used iRepertoire HTBI primers with Arm-PCR amplification of CDR3. TCRdb reprocessed the multiplex PCR reads with MiXCR, giving one entry per CDR3 protein. The table shows roughly 450,000 distinct CDR3 sequences, with 23% occurring only once. Documented time point: persistent/refractory GD, antithyroid drugs over 5 years with positive TRAb. RNA isolated from PBMCs was used to make the TCR library. The sample was peripheral blood mononuclear cells (PBMCs), taken when the disease was refractory, from a patient treated with antithyroid drugs. The receptors come from a female donor with Graves disease.

This clonotype was recorded at least ten times. The J gene is TRBJ1-2, the V gene TRBV28, with a tentative D call TRBD1 (6 bases). The germline V gene has CDR1 MDHEN and CDR2 SYDVKM. The CDR3 contains 14 residues. The V gene lost 5 bases and the J gene lost 5 bases, with 15 bases spanning the gap. The CDR3 sequence is CASSPDRRAYGYTF. In DNA, the CDR3 is TGTGCCAGCAGTCCCGACAGGCGCGCTTATGGCTACACCTTC.

Comments on this clonotype: With a much larger clone just one base away, this may be a read error. The CDR3 nucleotides are TGTGCCAGCAGCCAATACATTGGCAGTATCTACGAGCAGTACTTC. This encodes CASSQYIGSIYEQYF. V usage is TRBV3-1 and J usage is TRBJ2-7, with unresolved D. Germline lookup yields CDR1 LGHDT and CDR2 YNNKEL (reference sequence). The ends were cut back, 2 bases at V and 3 bases at J, with 14 bases in the middle. This CDR3 is 15 amino acids long.

V is TRBV28 and J is TRBJ2-1, with 8 bases fitting TRBD2. CDR1 is MDHEN and CDR2 is SYDVKM in the germline V gene. J gave up 3 bases and V 1 base, and 8 bases lay outside the gene matches. This CDR3 region has 17 residues. CDR3 sequence reads: CASSLSIPAGDYNEQFF. CDR3 sequence (DNA): TGTGCCAGCAGTTTATCGATCCCAGCGGGAGACTACAATGAGCAGTTCTTC.

With regard to this clonotype: An end of the junction differs from the germline gene, which may be a read error. This chain uses TRBV13 with TRBJ2-7, with unresolved D. Germline V gene data show CDR1 as PRHDT and CDR2 as FYEKMQ (reference sequence). There are 14 residues in the CDR3. CDR3 amino acids: CASSLGPRAYEQCF. CDR3 coding DNA: TGTGCCAGCAGCTTAGGACCCCGGGCCTACGAGCAGTGCTTC.

The gene calls are TRBV20-1 and TRBJ2-3; either TRBD1 or TRBD2 may supply D (5 bases each). The CDR3 totals 15 residues. The V and J ends lost 0 bases and 0 bases respectively, with 10 bases between them. The germline gives CDR1 DFQATT, CDR2 SNEGSKA (reference sequence). CDR3: CSARDRGVSTDTQYF. CDR3 in DNA: TGCAGTGCTAGAGATCGAGGGGTGAGCACAGATACGCAGTATTTT.

The genes are TRBV29-1 and TRBJ2-5, with D perhaps TRBD2 (6 bases). Germline CDR1 and CDR2: SQVTM and ANQGSEA. This CDR3 contains 13 residues. The V end lost 4 bases, the J end lost 4 bases, and 13 bases lay between the germline ends. The CDR3 region is CSVVIVGGETQYF. Written as DNA, the CDR3 is TGCAGCGTTGTCATTGTGGGGGGAGAGACCCAGTACTTC.

This clonotype was detected a few times. The V gene is TRBV6-1, the J gene TRBJ1-2; 8 bases line up with TRBD1. The length of the CDR3 is 14 residues. V trimming: 2 bases; J trimming: 2 bases; junction bases outside the gene matches: 1. Germline V gene data show CDR1 as MNHNS and CDR2 as SASEGT. CDR3 sequence (DNA): TGTGCCAGCAGTGAATACAGGGGGAACTATGGCTACACCTTC. Encoded protein: CASSEYRGNYGYTF.

This clonotype has more than one count but fewer than ten. CDR3 sequence (DNA): TGTGCCAGCAGCGCGGATTTTAGCTCCTATAATTCACCCCTCCACTTT. Its protein product is CASSADFSSYNSPLHF. The chain couples TRBV14 to TRBJ1-6; D uncertain. The CDR3 contains 16 residues. V gave up 5 bases and J gave up 0 bases, with 11 bases separating them. The germline CDR1 and CDR2 sequences are SGHDN and FVKESK.

V and J are TRBV11-1 and TRBJ2-7; D may be TRBD2 (6 bases). The germline gives CDR1 SGHAT, CDR2 FQDESV (reference sequence). V dropped 5 bases and J dropped 3 bases, with 17 bases sitting between them. The CDR3 sequence is 15 residues long. The CDR3 loop reads CASSPIAVPNYEQYF. CDR3 nucleotides: TGTGCCAGCAGCCCCATAGCGGTACCCAACTACGAGCAGTACTTC.

The genes are TRBV7-2 and TRBJ2-7; D is undetermined. There are 17 residues in the CDR3. Between the trimmed V and J ends, which lost 5 bases and 2 bases, there was a span of 22 bases. CDR1 SGHTA and CDR2 FQGNSA come from the germline V gene. In DNA, the CDR3 is TGTGCCAGCAGCCCCCACCCAGGAAGTTCAGACCCCTACGAGCAGTACTTC. Translation gives CASSPHPGSSDPYEQYF.

This clonotype was detected many times. The chain combines TRBV2 with TRBJ1-4, with D hard to call. Trimming removed 1 base at V and 4 bases at J, with 7 bases between. This CDR3 is 14 amino acids long. Germline loops: CDR1 SNHLY, CDR2 FYNNEI. The CDR3 loop is CASSEGRYNEKLFF. The CDR3 nucleotides read TGTGCCAGCAGTGAAGGGCGATATAATGAAAAACTGTTTTTT.

This clonotype has more than one count but fewer than ten. The chain recombines TRBV5-1 with TRBJ1-1; D not certain. From germline, CDR1 is SGHRS and CDR2 YFSETQ. V shed 0 bases and J shed 0 bases, with 9 bases lying between them. This CDR3 is built from 15 residues. For the CDR3, the DNA is TGCGCCAGCAGCTTGGTTGAGCAAATGAACACTGAAGCTTTCTTT. This sequence encodes CASSLVEQMNTEAFF.

This clonotype was seen more than once but under ten times. The chain carries TRBV7-9 and TRBJ1-6; D is uncertain. Trimming stripped 2 bases from V and 6 bases from J, with 14 bases between. In germline, CDR1 is SEHNR, CDR2 FQNEAQ (reference sequence). The CDR3 runs to 16 residues. As DNA, the CDR3 is TGTGCCAGCAGCTTACGATCGGGATCAATTAATTCACCCCTCCACTTT. Translating it yields CASSLRSGSINSPLHF. Together with reference TRBV7-9 and TRBJ1-6, the CDR3 gives the full variable domain: DTGVSQNPRHKITKRGQNVTFRCDPISEHNRLYWYRQTLGQGPEFLTYFQNEAQLEKSRLLSDRFSAERPKGSFSTLEIQRTEQGDSAMYLCASSLRSGSINSPLHFGNGTRLTVT.

This clonotype was seen at least ten times. The chain uses TRBV28 and TRBJ2-6, with D possibly matching TRBD1 (6 bases). The CDR3 contains 16 residues. Trimming cost V 8 bases and J 3 bases, with 17 bases left between them. Germline lookup yields CDR1 MDHEN and CDR2 SYDVKM. CDR3 protein: CASRPDRPDGANVLTF. The CDR3 nucleotides are TGTGCCAGCCGGCCTGACAGGCCTGATGGGGCCAACGTCCTGACTTTC.